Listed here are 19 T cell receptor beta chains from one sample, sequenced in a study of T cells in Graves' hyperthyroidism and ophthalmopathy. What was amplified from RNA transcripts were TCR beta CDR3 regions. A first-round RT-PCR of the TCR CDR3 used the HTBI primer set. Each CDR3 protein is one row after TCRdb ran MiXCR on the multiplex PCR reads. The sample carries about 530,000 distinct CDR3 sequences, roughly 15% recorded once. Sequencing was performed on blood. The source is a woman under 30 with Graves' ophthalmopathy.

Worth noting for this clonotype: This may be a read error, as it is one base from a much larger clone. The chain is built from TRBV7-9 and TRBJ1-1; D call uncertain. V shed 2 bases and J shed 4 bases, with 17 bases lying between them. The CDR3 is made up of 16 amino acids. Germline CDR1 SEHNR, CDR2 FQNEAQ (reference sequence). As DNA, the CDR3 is TGTGCCAGCAGCTTATACCCCGCAAACTTGAGCACTGAAGCTTTCTTT. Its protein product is CASSLYPANLSTEAFF.

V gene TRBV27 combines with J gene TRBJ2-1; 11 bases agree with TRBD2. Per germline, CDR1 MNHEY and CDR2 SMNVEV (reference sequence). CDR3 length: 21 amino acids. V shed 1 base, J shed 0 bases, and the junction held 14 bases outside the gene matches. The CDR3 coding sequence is TGTGCCAGCAGTTTATTTACAGGAAACCTAGCGGGAGGTAACTCCTACAATGAGCAGTTCTTC. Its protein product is CASSLFTGNLAGGNSYNEQFF.

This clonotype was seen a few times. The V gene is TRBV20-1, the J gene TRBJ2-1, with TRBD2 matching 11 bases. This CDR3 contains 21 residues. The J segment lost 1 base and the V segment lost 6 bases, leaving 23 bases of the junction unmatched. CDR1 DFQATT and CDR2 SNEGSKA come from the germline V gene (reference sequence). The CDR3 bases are TGCAGTGCGCGGCGGGCTGGGTCTAGCGGGGGGCCTTTGGGGTCCTACAATGAGCAGTTCTTC. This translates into CSARRAGSSGGPLGSYNEQFF.

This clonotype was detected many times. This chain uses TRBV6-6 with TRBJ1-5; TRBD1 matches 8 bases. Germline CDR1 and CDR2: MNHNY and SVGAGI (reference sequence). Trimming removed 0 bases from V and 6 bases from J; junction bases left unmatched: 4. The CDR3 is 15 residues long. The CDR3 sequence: CASSYSTGEGQPQHF. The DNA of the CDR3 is TGTGCCAGCAGTTACTCGACAGGGGAAGGTCAGCCCCAGCATTTT.

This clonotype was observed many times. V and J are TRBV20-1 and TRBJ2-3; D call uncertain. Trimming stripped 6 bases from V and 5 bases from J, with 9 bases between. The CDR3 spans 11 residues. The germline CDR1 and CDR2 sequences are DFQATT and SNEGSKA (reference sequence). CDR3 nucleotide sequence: TGCAGTGCGCCAGCCCTAGATACGCAGTATTTT. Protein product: CSAPALDTQYF.

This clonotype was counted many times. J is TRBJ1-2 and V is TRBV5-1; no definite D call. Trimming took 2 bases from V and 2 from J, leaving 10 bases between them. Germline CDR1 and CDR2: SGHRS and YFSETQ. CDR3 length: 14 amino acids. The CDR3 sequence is CASSLERLNYGYTF. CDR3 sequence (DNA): TGCGCCAGCAGCTTAGAACGCTTGAACTATGGCTACACCTTC. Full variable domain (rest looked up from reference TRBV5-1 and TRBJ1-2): KAGVTQTPRYLIKTRGQQVTLSCSPISGHRSVSWYQQTPGQGLQFLFEYFSETQRNKGNFPGRFSGRQFSNSRSEMNVSTLELGDSALYLCASSLERLNYGYTFGSGTRLTVV.

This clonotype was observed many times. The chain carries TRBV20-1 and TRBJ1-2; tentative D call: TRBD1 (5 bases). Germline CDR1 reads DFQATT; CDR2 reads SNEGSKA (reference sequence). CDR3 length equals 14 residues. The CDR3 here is CGGISRDYGDGYTF. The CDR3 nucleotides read TGCGGAGGTATTTCCAGGGACTATGGCGATGGCTACACCTTC.

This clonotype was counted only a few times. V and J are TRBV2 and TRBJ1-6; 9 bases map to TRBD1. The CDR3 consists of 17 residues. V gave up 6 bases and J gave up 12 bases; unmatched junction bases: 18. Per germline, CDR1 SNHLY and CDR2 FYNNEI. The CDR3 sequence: CASRGPFIGTGPLPLHF. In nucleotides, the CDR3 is TGTGCCAGCAGGGGGCCCTTCATCGGGACAGGGCCTTTACCCCTCCACTTT. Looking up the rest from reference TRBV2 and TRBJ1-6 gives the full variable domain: EPEVTQTPSHQVTQMGQEVILRCVPISNHLYFYWYRQILGQKVEFLVSFYNNEISEKSEIFDDQFSVERPDGSNFTLKIRSTKLEDSAMYFCASRGPFIGTGPLPLHFGNGTRLTVT.

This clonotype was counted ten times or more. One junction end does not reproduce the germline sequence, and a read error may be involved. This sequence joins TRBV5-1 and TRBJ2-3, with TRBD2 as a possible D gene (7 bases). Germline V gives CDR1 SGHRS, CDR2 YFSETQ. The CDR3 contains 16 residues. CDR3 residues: CASSSEGGISTDTQYF. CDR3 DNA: TGCGCCAGCAGCTCCGAGGGGGGGATCAGCACCGATACGCAGTATTTT.

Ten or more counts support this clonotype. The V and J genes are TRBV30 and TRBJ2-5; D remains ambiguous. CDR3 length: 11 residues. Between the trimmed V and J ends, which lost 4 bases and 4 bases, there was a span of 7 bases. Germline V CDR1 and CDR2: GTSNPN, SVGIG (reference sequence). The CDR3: CAWKEAETQYF. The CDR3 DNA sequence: TGTGCCTGGAAAGAGGCAGAGACCCAGTACTTC.

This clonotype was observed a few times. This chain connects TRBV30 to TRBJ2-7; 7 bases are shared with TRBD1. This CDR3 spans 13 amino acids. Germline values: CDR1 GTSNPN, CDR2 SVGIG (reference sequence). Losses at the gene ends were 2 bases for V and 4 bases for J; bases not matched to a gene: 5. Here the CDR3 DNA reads TGTGCCTGGAGTCCGCGACAGGGTTACGAGCAGTACTTC. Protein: CAWSPRQGYEQYF.

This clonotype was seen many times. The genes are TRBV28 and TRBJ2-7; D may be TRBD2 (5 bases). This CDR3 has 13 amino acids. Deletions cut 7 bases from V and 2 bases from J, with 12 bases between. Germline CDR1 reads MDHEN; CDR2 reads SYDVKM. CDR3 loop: CASNGDPTYEQYF. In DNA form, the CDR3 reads TGTGCCAGCAACGGGGATCCTACCTACGAGCAGTACTTC. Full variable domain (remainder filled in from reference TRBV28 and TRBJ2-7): DVKVTQSSRYLVKRTGEKVFLECVQDMDHENMFWYRQDPGLGLRLIYFSYDVKMKEKGDIPEGYSVSREKKERFSLILESASTNQTSMYLCASNGDPTYEQYFGPGTRLTVT.

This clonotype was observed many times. CDR3: CASSFEGAYGYTF. The CDR3 bases are TGTGCCAGCAGTTTCGAGGGGGCCTATGGCTACACCTTC. This chain connects TRBV12-3 or TRBV12-4 to TRBJ1-2; 7 bases agree with TRBD1. The CDR3 runs 13 residues. Trimming cost V 3 bases and J 4 bases; bases outside gene matches: 2.

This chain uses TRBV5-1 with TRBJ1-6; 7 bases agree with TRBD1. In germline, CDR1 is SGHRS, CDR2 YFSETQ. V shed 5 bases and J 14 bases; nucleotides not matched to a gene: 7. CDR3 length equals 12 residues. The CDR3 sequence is CASRVETGTLHF. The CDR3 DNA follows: TGCGCCAGCAGGGTGGAGACAGGGACCCTCCACTTT.

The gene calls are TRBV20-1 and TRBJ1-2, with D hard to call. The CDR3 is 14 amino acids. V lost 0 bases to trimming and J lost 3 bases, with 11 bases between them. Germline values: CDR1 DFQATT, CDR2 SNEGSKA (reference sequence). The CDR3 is CSARDLEGYYGYTF. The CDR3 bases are TGCAGTGCTAGAGATCTAGAGGGCTACTATGGCTACACCTTC.

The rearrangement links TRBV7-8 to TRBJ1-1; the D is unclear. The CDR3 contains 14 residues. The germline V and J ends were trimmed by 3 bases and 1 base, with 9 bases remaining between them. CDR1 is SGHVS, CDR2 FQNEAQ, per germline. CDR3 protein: CASSFQQANTEAFF. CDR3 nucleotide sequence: TGTGCCAGCAGCTTCCAGCAAGCGAACACTGAAGCTTTCTTT.

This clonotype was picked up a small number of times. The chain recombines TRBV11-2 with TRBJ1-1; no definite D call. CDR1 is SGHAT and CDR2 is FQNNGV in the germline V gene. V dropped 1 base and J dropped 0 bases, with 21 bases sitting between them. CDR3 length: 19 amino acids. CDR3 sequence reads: CASSLGLDWGAPMNTEAFF. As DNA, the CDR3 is TGTGCCAGCAGCTTAGGCTTGGACTGGGGAGCTCCAATGAACACTGAAGCTTTCTTT.

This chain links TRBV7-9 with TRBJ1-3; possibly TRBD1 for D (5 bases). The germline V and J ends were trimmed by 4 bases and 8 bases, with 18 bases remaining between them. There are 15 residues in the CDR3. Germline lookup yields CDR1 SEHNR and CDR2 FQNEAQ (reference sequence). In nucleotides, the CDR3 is TGTGCCAGCAGCTCCCATGGGACCCGGACGGACACCATATATTTT. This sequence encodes CASSSHGTRTDTIYF.

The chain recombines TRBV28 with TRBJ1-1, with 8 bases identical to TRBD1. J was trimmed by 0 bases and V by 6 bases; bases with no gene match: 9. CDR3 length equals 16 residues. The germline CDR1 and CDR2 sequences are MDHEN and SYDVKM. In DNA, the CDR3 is TGTGCCAGCAGCCTATACAGGGGGGGCATGAACACTGAAGCTTTCTTT. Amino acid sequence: CASSLYRGGMNTEAFF.